The 10 T cell receptor beta chains listed next were all sequenced from one sample in a study of blood T cell repertoires in COVID-19. Sequenced by immunoSEQ multiplex PCR; TCRdb stores in-frame clones only, minus some. The sample holds some 330,000 clones, about 87% seen once. Sequencing was done on a sample of PBMCs or T cells enriched from blood (not recorded which). These receptor sequences come from a man aged 25 to 45 who had recovered from COVID-19.

This chain uses TRBV21-1 with TRBJ2-7; no DNA check was done on the table's D call, TRBD2. TRBV21-1 is a known pseudogene. The CDR3 is 14 amino acids. Here the CDR3 DNA reads TGTGCCAGCAGCAATAGCCCCTTCCCCTACGAGCAGTACTTC. Translation: CASSNSPFPYEQYF.

J is TRBJ1-6 and V is TRBV7-9, with D possibly matching TRBD1 (5 bases). This CDR3 spans 15 amino acids. Germline loops: CDR1 SEHNR, CDR2 FQNEAQ (reference sequence). V dropped 1 base and J dropped 5 bases, with 9 bases sitting between them. The CDR3 DNA sequence: TGTGCCAGCAGCTTAGGAGACAGAAATAATTCACCCCTCCACTTT. This gives the protein CASSLGDRNNSPLHF.

This clone occurred once. V and J are TRBV12-3 or TRBV12-4 and TRBJ2-5, with TRBD1 as a possible D gene (5 bases). This CDR3 is 13 amino acids long. V shed 6 bases and J shed 5 bases, with 13 bases lying between them. This CDR3 is CASRLRVGETQYF. CDR3 in DNA: TGTGCCAGCAGGCTCAGGGTAGGCGAGACCCAGTACTTC.

This chain joins TRBV5-6 and TRBJ1-2, with 9 bases lining up with TRBD1. The CDR3 loop spans 15 amino acids. CDR1 is SGHDT and CDR2 is YYEEEE in the germline V gene. The J segment lost 6 bases and the V segment lost 4 bases, leaving 10 bases of the junction unmatched. The CDR3 protein is CASSPTGQGFNGYTF. In DNA, the CDR3 is TGTGCCAGCAGCCCGACAGGACAGGGGTTTAATGGCTACACCTTC.

CDR3 protein: CASSLFPRGDQPQHF. The CDR3 bases are TGTGCCAGCAGTTTATTCCCCAGGGGCGATCAGCCCCAGCATTTT. J is TRBJ1-5 and V is TRBV28, with D perhaps TRBD1 (6 bases). V was shortened by 1 base and J by 5 bases, with 12 bases between the two germline ends. Germline CDR1 is MDHEN and CDR2 is SYDVKM. This CDR3 is 15 amino acids long.

V usage is TRBV27 and J usage is TRBJ2-4; 7 bases line up with TRBD1. V dropped 5 bases and J dropped 3; count of bases not matched to a gene: 10. CDR1 is MNHEY and CDR2 is SMNVEV in the germline V gene (reference sequence). This CDR3 region has 16 residues. CDR3 sequence (DNA): TGTGCCAGCAGTCCGGGACAGTCCTACTTCAAAAACATTCAGTACTTC. This gives the protein CASSPGQSYFKNIQYF.

The chain recombines TRBV28 with TRBJ1-2; 7 bases are a match to TRBD1. V was pared by 6 bases and J by 6 bases, with 7 bases of the junction left unmatched. Per the germline V gene, CDR1 is MDHEN and CDR2 is SYDVKM. This CDR3 spans 13 amino acids. The CDR3 DNA follows: TGTGCCAGCAGCCACGGGACAGATAATGGCTACACCTTC. This gives the protein CASSHGTDNGYTF.

The chain combines TRBV5-4 with TRBJ1-1; 8 bases match TRBD1. From germline, CDR1 is SGHNT and CDR2 YYREEE (reference sequence). The junction had 6 bases not matched to a gene; V was cut back by 3 bases and J by 5 bases. The CDR3 contains 14 residues. CDR3 nucleotides: TGTGCCAGCAGCTCAGACAGGGGAGGGACTGAAGCTTTCTTT. Protein sequence: CASSSDRGGTEAFF.

V is TRBV6-5 and J is TRBJ1-1; D may be TRBD1 (5 bases). V lost 6 bases to trimming and J lost 8 bases, with 7 bases between them. CDR1 and CDR2 (germline): MNHEY, SVGAGI. This CDR3 has 10 amino acids. DNA of the CDR3: TGTGCCAGCAGCAGGGCAGAAGCTTTCTTT. Amino acids: CASSRAEAFF.

The V and J genes are TRBV3-1 (or the pseudogene TRBV3-2) and TRBJ1-1; D remains ambiguous. Germline values: CDR1 LGHDT, CDR2 YNNKEL (reference sequence). Trimming removed 5 bases at V and 7 bases at J, with 11 bases between. The CDR3 runs to 12 residues. The CDR3 DNA follows: TGTGCCAGCAGCATCACCGGGGTTGAAGCTTTCTTT. It yields the protein CASSITGVEAFF.